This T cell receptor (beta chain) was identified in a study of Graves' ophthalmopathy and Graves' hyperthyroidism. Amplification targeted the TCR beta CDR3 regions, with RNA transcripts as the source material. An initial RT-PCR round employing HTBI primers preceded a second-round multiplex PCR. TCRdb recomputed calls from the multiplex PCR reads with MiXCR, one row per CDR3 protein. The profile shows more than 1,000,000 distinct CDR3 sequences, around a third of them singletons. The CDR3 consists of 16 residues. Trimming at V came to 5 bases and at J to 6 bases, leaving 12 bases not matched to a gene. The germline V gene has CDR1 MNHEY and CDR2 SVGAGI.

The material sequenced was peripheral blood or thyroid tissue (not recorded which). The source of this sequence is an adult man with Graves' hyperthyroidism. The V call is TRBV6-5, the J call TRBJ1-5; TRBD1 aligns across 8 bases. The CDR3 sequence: CASSRGTGPMVQPQHF. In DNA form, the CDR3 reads TGTGCCAGCAGTCGAGGGACAGGTCCGATGGTTCAGCCCCAGCATTTT.